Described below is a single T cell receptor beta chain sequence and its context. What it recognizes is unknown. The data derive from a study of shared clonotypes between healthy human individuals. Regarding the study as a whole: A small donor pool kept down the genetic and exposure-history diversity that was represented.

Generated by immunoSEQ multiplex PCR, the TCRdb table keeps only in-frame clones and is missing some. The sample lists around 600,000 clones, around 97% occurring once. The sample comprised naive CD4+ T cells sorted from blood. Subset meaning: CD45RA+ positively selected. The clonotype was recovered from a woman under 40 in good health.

CDR3 in amino acids: CASTPGADANTEAFF. The CDR3 DNA sequence: TGTGCCAGCACCCCAGGGGCGGATGCTAACACTGAAGCTTTCTTT. The chain couples TRBV6-1 to TRBJ1-1; D is possibly TRBD1 (6 bases). Trimming stripped 7 bases from V and 2 bases from J, with 17 bases between. This CDR3 has 15 amino acids. The germline gives CDR1 MNHNS, CDR2 SASEGT.